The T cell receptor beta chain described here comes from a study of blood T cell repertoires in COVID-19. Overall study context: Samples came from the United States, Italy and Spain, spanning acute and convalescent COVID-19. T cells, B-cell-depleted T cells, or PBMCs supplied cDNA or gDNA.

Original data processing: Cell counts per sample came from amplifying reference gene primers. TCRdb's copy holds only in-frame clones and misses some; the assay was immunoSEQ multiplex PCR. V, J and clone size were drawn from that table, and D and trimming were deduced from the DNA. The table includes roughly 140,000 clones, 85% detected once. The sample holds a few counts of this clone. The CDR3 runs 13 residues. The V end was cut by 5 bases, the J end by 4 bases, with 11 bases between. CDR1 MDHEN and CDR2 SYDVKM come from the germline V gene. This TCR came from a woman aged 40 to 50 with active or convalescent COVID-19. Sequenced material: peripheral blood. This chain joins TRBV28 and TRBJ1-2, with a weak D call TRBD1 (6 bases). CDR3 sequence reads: CASSTGFSYGYTF. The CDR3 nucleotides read TGTGCCAGCAGTACAGGGTTCAGCTATGGCTACACCTTC.